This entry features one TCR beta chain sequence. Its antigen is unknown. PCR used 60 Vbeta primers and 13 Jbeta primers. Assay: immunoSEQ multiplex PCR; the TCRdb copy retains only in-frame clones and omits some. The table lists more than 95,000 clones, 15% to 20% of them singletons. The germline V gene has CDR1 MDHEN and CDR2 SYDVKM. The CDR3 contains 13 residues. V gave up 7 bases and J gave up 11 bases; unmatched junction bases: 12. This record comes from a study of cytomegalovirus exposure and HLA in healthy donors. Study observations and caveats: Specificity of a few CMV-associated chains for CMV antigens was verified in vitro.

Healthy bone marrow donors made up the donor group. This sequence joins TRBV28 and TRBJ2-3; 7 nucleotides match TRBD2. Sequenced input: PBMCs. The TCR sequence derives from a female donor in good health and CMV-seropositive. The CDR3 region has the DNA TGTGCCAGCACCCCTGGTGGGGCGGGGGAGCAGTATTTT. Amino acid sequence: CASTPGGAGEQYF.